One and the same sample provided the 7 T cell receptor beta chains below, sequenced in a study of blood T cell repertoires in COVID-19. Method: immunoSEQ multiplex PCR; TCRdb's copy keeps in-frame clones and lacks some. In the table there are some 320,000 clones, roughly nine tenths of which are singletons. Sequencing was carried out using peripheral blood. These receptors were taken from a woman aged 25 to 39 with COVID-19, enrolled during active disease.

This chain uses TRBV13 with TRBJ1-1; 8 positions match TRBD1. Germline V lookup: CDR1 PRHDT, CDR2 FYEKMQ (reference sequence). The CDR3 extends over 18 amino acids. J lost 1 base, V lost 1 base, and 11 bases had no gene match. CDR3 amino acids: CASSLVTGGIKGNTEAFF. The DNA for the CDR3 is TGTGCCAGCAGCTTAGTTACAGGGGGAATTAAGGGGAACACTGAAGCTTTCTTT.

The chain is built from TRBV6-5 and TRBJ2-1; 9 bases are a match to TRBD2. CDR3 length: 16 amino acids. CDR1 and CDR2 (germline): MNHEY, SVGAGI. V gave up 4 bases and J gave up 4 bases; unmatched junction bases: 8. CDR3 sequence (DNA): TGTGCCAGCAGTTTTAGCGGGGGACCCTTATACAATGAGCAGTTCTTC. This codes for CASSFSGGPLYNEQFF.

The chain combines TRBV7-2 with TRBJ1-2; perhaps TRBD1 as D (5 bases). Trimming shortened V by 6 bases and J by 4 bases, and 12 bases separated the two germline ends. This CDR3 has 13 residues. CDR1 is SGHTA, CDR2 FQGNSA, per germline. This CDR3 reads CASRPGISYGYTF. The CDR3 DNA follows: TGTGCCAGCAGACCAGGGATTAGCTATGGCTACACCTTC.

The chain couples TRBV6-5 to TRBJ2-3; D is undetermined. Trimming removed 6 bases at V and 1 base at J, with 14 bases between. CDR3 size: 15 residues. CDR1 and CDR2 from the germline V gene are MNHEY and SVGAGI. CDR3: CASRIQTYRTDTQYF. For the CDR3, the DNA is TGTGCCAGCAGGATCCAGACTTACCGCACAGATACGCAGTATTTT.

The chain couples TRBV9 to TRBJ1-1, with a possible D match to TRBD1 (5 bases). The CDR3 is made up of 15 amino acids. Trimming removed 6 bases from V and 0 bases from J, with 15 bases in between. CDR1 and CDR2 (germline): SGDLS, YYNGEE. Here the CDR3 DNA reads TGTGCCAGCACGGCGGGGCCTCATATGAACACTGAAGCTTTCTTT. Its translation: CASTAGPHMNTEAFF.

The chain carries TRBV10-3 and TRBJ1-5; weak D call: TRBD1 (5 bases). Trimming shortened V by 10 bases and J by 0 bases, and 13 bases separated the two germline ends. Germline V gives CDR1 ENHRY, CDR2 SYGVKD. This CDR3 is 14 amino acids long. CDR3 sequence (DNA): TGTGCCACCTCGACAGAAGATAGCAATCAGCCCCAGCATTTT. Its protein product is CATSTEDSNQPQHF.

The chain is built from TRBV29-1 and TRBJ2-1; TRBD2 agrees at 9 bases. The V and J ends lost 4 bases and 5 bases, in that order; junction bases with no gene match: 9. The length of the CDR3 is 15 residues. The V gene's germline CDR1 is SQVTM and CDR2 ANQGSEA. The CDR3 coding sequence is TGCAGCGTTGCCCGGAGACTAGCGGCCGACAATGAGCAGTTCTTC. It specifies CSVARRLAADNEQFF.